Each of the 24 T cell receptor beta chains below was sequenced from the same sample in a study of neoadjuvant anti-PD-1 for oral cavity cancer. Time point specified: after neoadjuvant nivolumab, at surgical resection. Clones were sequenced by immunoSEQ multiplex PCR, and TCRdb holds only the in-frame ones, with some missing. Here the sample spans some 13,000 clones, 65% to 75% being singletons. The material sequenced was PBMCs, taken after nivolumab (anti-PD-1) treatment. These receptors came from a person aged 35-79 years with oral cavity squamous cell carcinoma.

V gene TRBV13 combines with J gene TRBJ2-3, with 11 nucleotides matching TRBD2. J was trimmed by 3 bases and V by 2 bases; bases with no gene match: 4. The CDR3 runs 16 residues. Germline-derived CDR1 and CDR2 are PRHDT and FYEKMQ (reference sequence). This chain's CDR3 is CASSLSTSGRTDTQYF. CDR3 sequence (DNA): TGTGCCAGCAGCTTATCTACTAGCGGGAGAACAGATACGCAGTATTTT.

CDR3 protein: CASSWGAKYDGYTF. The CDR3 DNA reads as TGTGCCAGCAGTTGGGGGGCGAAGTACGATGGCTACACCTTC. The J gene is TRBJ1-2, the V gene TRBV28, with D tentatively TRBD1 (6 bases). Germline CDR1 and CDR2: MDHEN and SYDVKM. V was cut by 4 bases and J by 6 bases, with 15 bases left in between. The CDR3 is 14 amino acids.

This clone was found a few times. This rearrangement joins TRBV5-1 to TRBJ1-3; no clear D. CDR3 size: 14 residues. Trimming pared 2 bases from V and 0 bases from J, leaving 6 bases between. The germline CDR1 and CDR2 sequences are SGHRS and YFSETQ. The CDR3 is CASSLGDSGNTIYF. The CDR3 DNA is TGCGCCAGCAGCTTAGGAGACTCTGGAAACACCATATATTTT. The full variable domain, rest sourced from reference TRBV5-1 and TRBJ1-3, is KAGVTQTPRYLIKTRGQQVTLSCSPISGHRSVSWYQQTPGQGLQFLFEYFSETQRNKGNFPGRFSGRQFSNSRSEMNVSTLELGDSALYLCASSLGDSGNTIYFGEGSWLTVV.

CDR3 sequence reads: CASSLPDTLTGELFF. For the CDR3, the DNA is TGTGCCAGCAGCTTACCGGACACGCTCACCGGGGAGCTGTTTTTT. The V gene is TRBV7-6, the J gene TRBJ2-2, with TRBD1 as a possible D gene (5 bases). The CDR3 runs to 15 residues. Germline assignment: CDR1 SGHVS and CDR2 FNYEAQ. Trimming stripped 2 bases from V and 4 bases from J, with 11 bases between.

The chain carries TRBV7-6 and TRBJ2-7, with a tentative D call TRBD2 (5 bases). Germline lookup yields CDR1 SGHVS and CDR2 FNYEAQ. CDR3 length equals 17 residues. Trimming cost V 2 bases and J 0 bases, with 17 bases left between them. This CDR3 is CASSLKVYGGSSYEQYF. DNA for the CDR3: TGTGCCAGCAGCTTAAAGGTGTACGGTGGGAGCTCCTACGAGCAGTACTTC.

The DNA for the CDR3 is TGTGCCAGCTTGCGACTAAATGAGCAGTTCTTC. It is translated as CASLRLNEQFF. The gene calls are TRBV25-1 and TRBJ2-1; a weak D match, TRBD2 (5 bases). The V end was cut by 8 bases, the J end by 7 bases, with 9 bases between. The CDR3 length is 11 residues. Germline V gene sequence: CDR1 MGHDK, CDR2 SYGVNS.

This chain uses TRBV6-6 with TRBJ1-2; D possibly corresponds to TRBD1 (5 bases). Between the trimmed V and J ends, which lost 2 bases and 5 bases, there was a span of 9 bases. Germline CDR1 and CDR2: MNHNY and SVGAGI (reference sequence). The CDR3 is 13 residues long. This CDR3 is CASSYPDSYGYTF. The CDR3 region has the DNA TGTGCCAGCAGTTACCCAGACAGTTATGGCTACACCTTC.

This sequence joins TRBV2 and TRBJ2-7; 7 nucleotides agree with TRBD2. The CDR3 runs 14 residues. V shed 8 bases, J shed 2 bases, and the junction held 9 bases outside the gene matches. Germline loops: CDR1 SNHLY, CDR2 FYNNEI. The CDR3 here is CASDPSGIPYEQYF. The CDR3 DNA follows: TGTGCCAGCGACCCTAGCGGAATACCCTACGAGCAGTACTTC.

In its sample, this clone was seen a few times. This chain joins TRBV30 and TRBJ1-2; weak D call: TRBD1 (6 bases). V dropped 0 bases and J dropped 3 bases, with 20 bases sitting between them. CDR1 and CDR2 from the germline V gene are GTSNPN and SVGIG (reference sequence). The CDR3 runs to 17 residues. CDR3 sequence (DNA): TGTGCCTGGAGTGTTTTCGGGGGCGAGACCTTCTACTATGGCTACACCTTC. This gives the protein CAWSVFGGETFYYGYTF.

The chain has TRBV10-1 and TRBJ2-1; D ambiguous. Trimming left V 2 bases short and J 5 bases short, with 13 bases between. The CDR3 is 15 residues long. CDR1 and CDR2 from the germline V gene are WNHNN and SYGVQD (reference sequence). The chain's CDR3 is CASSEGSSVNNEQFF. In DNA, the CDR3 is TGCGCCAGCAGTGAGGGATCCTCCGTTAACAATGAGCAGTTCTTC.

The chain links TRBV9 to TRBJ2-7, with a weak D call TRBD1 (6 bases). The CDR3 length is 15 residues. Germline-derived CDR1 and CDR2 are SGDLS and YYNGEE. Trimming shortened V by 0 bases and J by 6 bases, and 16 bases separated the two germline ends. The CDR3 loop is CASSVDLGAVGEQYF. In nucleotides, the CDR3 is TGTGCCAGCAGCGTAGATCTGGGGGCGGTGGGCGAGCAGTACTTC. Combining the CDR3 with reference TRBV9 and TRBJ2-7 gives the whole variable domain DSGVTQTPKHLITATGQRVTLRCSPRSGDLSVYWYQQSLDQGLQFLIQYYNGEERAKGNILERFSAQQFPDLHSELNLSSLELGDSALYFCASSVDLGAVGEQYFGPGTRLTVT.

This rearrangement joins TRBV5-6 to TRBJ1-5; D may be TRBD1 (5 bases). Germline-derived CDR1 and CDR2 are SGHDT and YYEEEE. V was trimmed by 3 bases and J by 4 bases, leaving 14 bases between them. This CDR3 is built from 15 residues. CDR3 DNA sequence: TGTGCCAGCAGCTCCCAGGGCCCGGGGAATCAGCCCCAGCATTTT. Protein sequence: CASSSQGPGNQPQHF. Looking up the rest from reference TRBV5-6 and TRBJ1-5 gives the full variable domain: DAGVTQSPTHLIKTRGQQVTLRCSPKSGHDTVSWYQQALGQGPQFIFQYYEEEERQRGNFPDRFSGHQFPNYSSELNVNALLLGDSALYLCASSSQGPGNQPQHFGDGTRLSIL.

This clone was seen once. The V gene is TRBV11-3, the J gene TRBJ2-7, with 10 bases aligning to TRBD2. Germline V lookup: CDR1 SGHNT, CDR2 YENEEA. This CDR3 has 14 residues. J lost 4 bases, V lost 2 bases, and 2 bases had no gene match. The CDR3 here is CASSLKLAGYEQYF. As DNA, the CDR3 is TGTGCCAGCAGCTTAAAACTAGCGGGGTACGAGCAGTACTTC. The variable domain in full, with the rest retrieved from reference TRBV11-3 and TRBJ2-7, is EAGVVQSPRYKIIEKKQPVAFWCNPISGHNTLYWYLQNLGQGPELLIRYENEEAVDDSQLPKDRFSAERLKGVDSTLKIQPAELGDSAVYLCASSLKLAGYEQYFGPGTRLTVT.

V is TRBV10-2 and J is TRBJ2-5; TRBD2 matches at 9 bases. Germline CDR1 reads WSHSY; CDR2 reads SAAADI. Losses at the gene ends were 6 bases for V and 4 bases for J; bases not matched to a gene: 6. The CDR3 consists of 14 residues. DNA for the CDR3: TGCGCCAGCAGAGCTAGCGGGACGCGAGAGACCCAGTACTTC. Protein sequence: CASRASGTRETQYF.

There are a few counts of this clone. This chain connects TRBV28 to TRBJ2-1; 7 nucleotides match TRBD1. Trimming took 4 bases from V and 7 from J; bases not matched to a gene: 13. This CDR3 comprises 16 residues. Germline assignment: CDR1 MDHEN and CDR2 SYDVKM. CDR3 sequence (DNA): TGTGCCAGCAGTTCACAGGGGCTCCCCCCGGGAAATGAGCAGTTCTTC. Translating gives CASSSQGLPPGNEQFF.

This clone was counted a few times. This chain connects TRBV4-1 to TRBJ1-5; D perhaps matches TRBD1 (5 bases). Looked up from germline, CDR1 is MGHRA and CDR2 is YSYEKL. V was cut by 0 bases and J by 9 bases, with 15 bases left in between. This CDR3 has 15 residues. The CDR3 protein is CASSQDWGRVRPQHF. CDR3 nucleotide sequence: TGCGCCAGCAGCCAAGACTGGGGCAGGGTGAGGCCCCAGCATTTT.

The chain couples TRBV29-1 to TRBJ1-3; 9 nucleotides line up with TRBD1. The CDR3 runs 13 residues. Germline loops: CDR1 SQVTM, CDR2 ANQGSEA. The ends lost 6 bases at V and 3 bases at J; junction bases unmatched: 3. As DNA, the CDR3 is TGCAGCGTGACAGGGGGGAATGGAAACACCATATATTTT. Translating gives CSVTGGNGNTIYF.

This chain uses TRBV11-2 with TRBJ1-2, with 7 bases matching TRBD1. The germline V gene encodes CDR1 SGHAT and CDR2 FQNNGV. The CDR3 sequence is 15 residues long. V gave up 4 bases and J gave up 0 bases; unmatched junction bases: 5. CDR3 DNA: TGTGCCAGCAGCTCCCGGGACAGCTCTAACTATGGCTACACCTTC. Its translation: CASSSRDSSNYGYTF.

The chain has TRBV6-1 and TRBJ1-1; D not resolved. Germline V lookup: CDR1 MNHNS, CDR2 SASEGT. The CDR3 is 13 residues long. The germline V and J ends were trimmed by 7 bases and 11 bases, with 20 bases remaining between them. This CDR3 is CASIGSPTLDAFF. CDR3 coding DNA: TGTGCCAGCATCGGGTCTCCTACCCTGGATGCTTTCTTT.

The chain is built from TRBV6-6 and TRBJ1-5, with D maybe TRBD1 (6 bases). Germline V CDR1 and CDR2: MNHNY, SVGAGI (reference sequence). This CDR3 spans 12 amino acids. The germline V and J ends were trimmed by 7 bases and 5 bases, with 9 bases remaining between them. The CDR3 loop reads CASTYRDQPQHF. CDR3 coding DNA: TGTGCCAGCACCTACAGGGATCAGCCCCAGCATTTT.

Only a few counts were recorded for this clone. As DNA, the CDR3 is TGTGCCAGCAGCCACGGGACGGTTAGCAATCAGCCCCAGCATTTT. Its translation is CASSHGTVSNQPQHF. The rearrangement uses TRBV6-1 and TRBJ1-5; a weak D match, TRBD1 (5 bases). Germline V gives CDR1 MNHNS, CDR2 SASEGT. V was trimmed by 6 bases and J by 0 bases, leaving 12 bases between them. This CDR3 is 15 amino acids long.

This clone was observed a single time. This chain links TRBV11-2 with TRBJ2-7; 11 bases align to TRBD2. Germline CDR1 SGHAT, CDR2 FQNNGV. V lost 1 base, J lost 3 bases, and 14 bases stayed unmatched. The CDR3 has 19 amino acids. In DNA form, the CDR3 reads TGTGCCAGCAGCTTAGCGCCACAGATGTCCGGGACTAGCGGCTACGAGCAGTACTTC. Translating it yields CASSLAPQMSGTSGYEQYF. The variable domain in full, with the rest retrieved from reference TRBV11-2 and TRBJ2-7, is EAGVAQSPRYKIIEKRQSVAFWCNPISGHATLYWYQQILGQGPKLLIQFQNNGVVDDSQLPKDRFSAERLKGVDSTLKIQPAKLEDSAVYLCASSLAPQMSGTSGYEQYFGPGTRLTVT.

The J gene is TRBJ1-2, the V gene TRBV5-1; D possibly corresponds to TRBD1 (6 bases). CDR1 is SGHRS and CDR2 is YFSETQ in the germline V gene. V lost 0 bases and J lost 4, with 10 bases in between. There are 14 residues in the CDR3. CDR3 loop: CASSLEGGGYGYTF. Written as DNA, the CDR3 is TGCGCCAGCAGCTTGGAAGGGGGAGGCTATGGCTACACCTTC.

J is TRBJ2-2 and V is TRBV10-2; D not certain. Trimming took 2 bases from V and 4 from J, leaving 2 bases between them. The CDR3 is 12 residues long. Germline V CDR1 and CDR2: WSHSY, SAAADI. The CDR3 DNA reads TGCGCCAGCAGTGAGGGCACCGGGGAGCTGTTTTTT. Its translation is CASSEGTGELFF.